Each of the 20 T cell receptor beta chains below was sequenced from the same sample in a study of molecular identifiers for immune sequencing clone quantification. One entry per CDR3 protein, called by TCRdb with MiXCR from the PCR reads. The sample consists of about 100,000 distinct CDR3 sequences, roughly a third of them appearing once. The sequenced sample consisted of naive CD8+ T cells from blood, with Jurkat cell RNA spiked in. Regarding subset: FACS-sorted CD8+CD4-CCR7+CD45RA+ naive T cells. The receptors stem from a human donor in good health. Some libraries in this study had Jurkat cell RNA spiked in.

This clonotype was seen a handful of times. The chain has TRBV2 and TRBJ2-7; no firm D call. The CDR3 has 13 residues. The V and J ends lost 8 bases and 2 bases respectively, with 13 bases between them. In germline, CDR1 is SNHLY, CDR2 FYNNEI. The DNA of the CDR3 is TGTGCCAGCTCCCCGTATGGCCCCTACGAGCAGTACTTC. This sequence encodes CASSPYGPYEQYF.

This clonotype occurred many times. The CDR3 loop is CASSATSGSYEQYF. DNA of the CDR3: TGCGCCAGCAGCGCGACTAGCGGGAGCTACGAGCAGTACTTC. The rearrangement links TRBV4-3 to TRBJ2-7; 12 bases match TRBD2. Germline trimming cut 5 bases from V and 3 bases from J; bases unmatched to any gene: 2. The CDR3 has 14 amino acids. The germline CDR1 and CDR2 sequences are LGHNA and YSLEER.

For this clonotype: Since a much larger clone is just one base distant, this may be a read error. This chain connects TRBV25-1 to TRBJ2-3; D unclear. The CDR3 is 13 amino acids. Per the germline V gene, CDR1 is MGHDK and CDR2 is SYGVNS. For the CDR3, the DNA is TGTACCAGCAGGTTCGCGGACACAGATACGCAGTATTTT. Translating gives CTSRFADTDTQYF. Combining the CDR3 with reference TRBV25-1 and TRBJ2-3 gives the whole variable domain EADIYQTPRYLVIGTGKKITLECSQTMGHDKMYWYQQDPGMELHLIHYSYGVNSTEKGDLSSESTVSRIRTEHFPLTLESARPSHTSQYLCTSRFADTDTQYFGPGTRLTVL.

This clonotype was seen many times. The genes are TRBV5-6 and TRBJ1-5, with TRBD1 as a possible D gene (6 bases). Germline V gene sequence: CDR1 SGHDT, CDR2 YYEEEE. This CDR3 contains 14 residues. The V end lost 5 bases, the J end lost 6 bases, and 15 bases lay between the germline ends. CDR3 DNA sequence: TGTGCCAGCAGACTGTGGGGGGCAGTTCAGCCCCAGCATTTT. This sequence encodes CASRLWGAVQPQHF.

Here the CDR3 DNA reads TGTGCCAGCAGCCATGATCTCTGGGGAGCCAAAAACATTCAGTACTTC. Translated, it gives CASSHDLWGAKNIQYF. J is TRBJ2-4 and V is TRBV3-1, with D unresolved. This CDR3 region has 16 residues. Germline V CDR1 and CDR2: LGHDT, YNNKEL (reference sequence). V was cut by 3 bases and J by 0 bases, with 12 bases left in between.

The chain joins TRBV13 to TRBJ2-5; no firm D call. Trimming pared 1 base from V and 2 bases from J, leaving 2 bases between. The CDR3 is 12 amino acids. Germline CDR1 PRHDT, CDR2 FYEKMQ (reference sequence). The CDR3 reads CASSLDQETQYF. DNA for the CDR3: TGTGCCAGCAGCTTAGATCAAGAGACCCAGTACTTC.

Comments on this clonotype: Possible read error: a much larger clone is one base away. The CDR3 DNA reads TGTGCCAGCAGCCAAGATCGCACTCAGCCCCAGCATTTT. Its protein product is CASSQDRTQPQHF. This sequence joins TRBV4-2 and TRBJ1-5; D is unclear. CDR3 length: 13 residues. V gave up 0 bases and J gave up 6 bases, with 6 bases separating them. From germline, CDR1 is LGHNA and CDR2 YNFKEQ.

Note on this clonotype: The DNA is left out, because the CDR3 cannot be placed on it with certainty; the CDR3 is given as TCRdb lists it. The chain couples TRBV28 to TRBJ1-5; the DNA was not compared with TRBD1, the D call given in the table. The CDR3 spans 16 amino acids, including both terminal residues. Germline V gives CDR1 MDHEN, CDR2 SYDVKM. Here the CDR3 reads CASSLLVGTGNQPLHF.

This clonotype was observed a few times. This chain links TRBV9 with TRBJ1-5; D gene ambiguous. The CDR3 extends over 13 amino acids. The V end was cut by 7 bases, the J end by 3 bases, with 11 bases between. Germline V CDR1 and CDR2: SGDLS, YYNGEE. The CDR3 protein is CASSDGFNQPQHF. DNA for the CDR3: TGTGCCAGCTCGGACGGCTTCAATCAGCCCCAGCATTTT.

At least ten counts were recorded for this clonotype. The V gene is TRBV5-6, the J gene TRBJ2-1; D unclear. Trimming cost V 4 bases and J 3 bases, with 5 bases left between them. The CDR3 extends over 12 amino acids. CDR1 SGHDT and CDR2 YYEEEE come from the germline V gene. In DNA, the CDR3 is TGTGCCAGCAGCCGGAACTACAATGAGCAGTTCTTC. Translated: CASSRNYNEQFF. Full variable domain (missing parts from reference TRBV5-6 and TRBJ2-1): DAGVTQSPTHLIKTRGQQVTLRCSPKSGHDTVSWYQQALGQGPQFIFQYYEEEERQRGNFPDRFSGHQFPNYSSELNVNALLLGDSALYLCASSRNYNEQFFGPGTRLTVL.

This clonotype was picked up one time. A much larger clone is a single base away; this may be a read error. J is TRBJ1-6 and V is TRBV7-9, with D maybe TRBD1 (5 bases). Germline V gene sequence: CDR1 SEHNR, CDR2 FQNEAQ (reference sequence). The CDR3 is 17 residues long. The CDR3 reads CACSPLVGTDWGSPLHF. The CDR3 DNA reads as TGTGCCTGCAGCCCTTTAGTGGGGACGGACTGGGGGTCACCCCTCCACTTT.

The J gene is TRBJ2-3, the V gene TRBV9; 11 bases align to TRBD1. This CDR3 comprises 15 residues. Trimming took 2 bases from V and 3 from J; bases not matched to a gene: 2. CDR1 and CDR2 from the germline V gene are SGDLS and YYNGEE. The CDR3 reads CASSVGTGGTDTQYF. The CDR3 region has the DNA TGTGCCAGCAGCGTGGGGACAGGGGGTACAGATACGCAGTATTTT. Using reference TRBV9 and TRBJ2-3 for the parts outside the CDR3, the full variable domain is DSGVTQTPKHLITATGQRVTLRCSPRSGDLSVYWYQQSLDQGLQFLIQYYNGEERAKGNILERFSAQQFPDLHSELNLSSLELGDSALYFCASSVGTGGTDTQYFGPGTRLTVL.

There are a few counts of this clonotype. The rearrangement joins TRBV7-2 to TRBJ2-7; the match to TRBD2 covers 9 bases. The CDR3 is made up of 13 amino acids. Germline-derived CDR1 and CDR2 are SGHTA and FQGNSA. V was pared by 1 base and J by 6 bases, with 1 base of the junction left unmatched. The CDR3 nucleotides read TGTGCCAGCAGCTTAGTGACTAGCGGCGAGCAGTACTTC. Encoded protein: CASSLVTSGEQYF.

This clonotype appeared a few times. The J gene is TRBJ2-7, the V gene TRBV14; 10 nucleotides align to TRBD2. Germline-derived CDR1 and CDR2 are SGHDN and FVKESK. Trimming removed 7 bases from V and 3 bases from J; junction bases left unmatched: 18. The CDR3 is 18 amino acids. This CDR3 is CASKGAGAGGPRDYEQYF. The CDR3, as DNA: TGTGCCAGCAAAGGCGCTGGAGCGGGAGGGCCGAGAGACTACGAGCAGTACTTC.

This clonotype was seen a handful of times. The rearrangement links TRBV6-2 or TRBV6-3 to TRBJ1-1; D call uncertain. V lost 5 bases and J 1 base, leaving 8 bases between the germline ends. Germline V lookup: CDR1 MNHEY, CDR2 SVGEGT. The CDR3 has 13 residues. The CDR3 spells CASSVQPNTEAFF. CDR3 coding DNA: TGTGCCAGCAGTGTTCAGCCGAACACTGAAGCTTTCTTT.

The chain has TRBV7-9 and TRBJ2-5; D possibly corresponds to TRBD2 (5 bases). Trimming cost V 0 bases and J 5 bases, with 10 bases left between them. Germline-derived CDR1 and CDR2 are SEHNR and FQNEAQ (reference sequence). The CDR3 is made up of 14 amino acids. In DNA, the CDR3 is TGTGCCAGCAGCTTAGCCGGGAACGGGGAGACCCAGTACTTC. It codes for CASSLAGNGETQYF.

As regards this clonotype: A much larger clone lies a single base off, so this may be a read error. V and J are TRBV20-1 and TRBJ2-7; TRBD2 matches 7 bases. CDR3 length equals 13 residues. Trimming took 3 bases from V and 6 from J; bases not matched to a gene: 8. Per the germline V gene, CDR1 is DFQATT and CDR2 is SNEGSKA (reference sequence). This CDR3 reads CSASGEWGGEQYF. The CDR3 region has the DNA TGCAGTGCTAGTGGGGAGTGGGGGGGCGAGCAGTACTTC.

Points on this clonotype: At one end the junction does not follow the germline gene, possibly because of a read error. CDR3 sequence reads: CAGSSRQASTDTQYF. The DNA for the CDR3 is TGTGCCGGTAGTAGTCGACAGGCCAGCACAGATACGCAGTATTTT. This chain joins TRBV19 and TRBJ2-3, with D tentatively TRBD1 (6 bases). This CDR3 has 15 residues. Germline V gene sequence: CDR1 LNHDA, CDR2 SQIVND (reference sequence). The full variable domain, its missing parts supplied by reference TRBV19 and TRBJ2-3, is DGGITQSPKYLFRKEGQNVTLSCEQNLNHDAMYWYRQDPGQGLRLIYYSQIVNDFQKGDIAEGYSVSREKKESFPLTVTSAQKNPTAFYLCAGSSRQASTDTQYFGPGTRLTVL.

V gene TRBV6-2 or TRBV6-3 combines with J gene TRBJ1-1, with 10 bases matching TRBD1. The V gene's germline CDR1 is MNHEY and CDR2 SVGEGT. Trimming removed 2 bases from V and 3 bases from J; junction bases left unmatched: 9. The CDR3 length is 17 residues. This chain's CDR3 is CASSYGTGDFVYTEAFF. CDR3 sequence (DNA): TGTGCCAGCAGTTACGGGACAGGGGATTTTGTGTACACTGAAGCTTTCTTT.

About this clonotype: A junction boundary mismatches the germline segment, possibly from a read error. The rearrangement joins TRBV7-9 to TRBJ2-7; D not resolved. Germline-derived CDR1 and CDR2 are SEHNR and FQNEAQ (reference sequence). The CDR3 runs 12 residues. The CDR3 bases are TGTGCCAGCAGCCTGGGTGGGTACGAGCAGCACTTC. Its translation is CASSLGGYEQHF.